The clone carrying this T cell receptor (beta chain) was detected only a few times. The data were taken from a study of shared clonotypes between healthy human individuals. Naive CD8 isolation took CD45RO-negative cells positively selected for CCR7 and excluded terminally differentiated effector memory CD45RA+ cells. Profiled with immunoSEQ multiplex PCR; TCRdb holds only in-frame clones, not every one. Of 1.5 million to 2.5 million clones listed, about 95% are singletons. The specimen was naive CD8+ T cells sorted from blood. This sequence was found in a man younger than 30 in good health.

CDR3 in amino acids: CASSDKADNEQFF. Here the CDR3 DNA reads TGTGCCAGCAGTGATAAGGCGGACAATGAGCAGTTCTTC. J is TRBJ2-1 and V is TRBV2; no definite D call. The CDR3 contains 13 residues. The ends were cut back, 3 bases at V and 5 bases at J, with 8 bases in the middle. Per the germline V gene, CDR1 is SNHLY and CDR2 is FYNNEI.